One and the same sample provided the 21 T cell receptor beta chains below, sequenced in a study of CD8+CD57+ T cells in acquired aplastic anemia. Template material for TCR beta VDJ and CDR3 profiling consisted of genomic DNA. TCRdb used MiXCR to reprocess the reads, holding one entry per CDR3 protein. The sample carries over 200,000 distinct CDR3 sequences, over 60% recorded once. Sample: sorted CD4+, CD8+, or CD8+CD57+ T cells (not recorded which) from PBMCs. The receptors originated from a human donor in good health.

V usage is TRBV9 and J usage is TRBJ2-7, with TRBD2 matching 8 bases. Germline lookup yields CDR1 SGDLS and CDR2 YYNGEE. CDR3 size: 14 residues. J was trimmed by 3 bases and V by 5 bases; bases with no gene match: 7. CDR3 DNA sequence: TGTGCCAGCAGTTTAGCGCGGGGGGACTACGAGCAGTACTTC. Protein sequence: CASSLARGDYEQYF.

This chain connects TRBV6-6 to TRBJ2-7, with 8 bases identical to TRBD1. V lost 1 base to trimming and J lost 0 bases; unmatched junction nucleotides: 11. The length of the CDR3 is 18 residues. CDR1 and CDR2 (germline): MNHNY, SVGAGI (reference sequence). The CDR3 DNA reads as TGTGCCAGCAGTTACTGGACAGGGCGCATAGTAGTCTCCTACGAGCAGTACTTC. It encodes CASSYWTGRIVVSYEQYF.

This clonotype was seen many times. The gene calls are TRBV3-1 and TRBJ2-5; D uncertain. Germline V gene lookup returns CDR1 LGHDT and CDR2 YNNKEL (reference sequence). Trimming left V 1 base short and J 1 base short, with 1 base between. The CDR3 has 12 residues. The CDR3, as DNA: TGTGCCAGCAGCCAAGCCCAAGAGACCCAGTACTTC. Its translation is CASSQAQETQYF.

The chain joins TRBV7-8 to TRBJ2-2; D gene uncertain. The V gene lost 2 bases and the J gene lost 5 bases, with 12 bases spanning the gap. The length of the CDR3 is 15 residues. The germline gives CDR1 SGHVS, CDR2 FQNEAQ. Here the CDR3 DNA reads TGTGCCAGCAGCTTACCGACAAGCGATACCGGGGAGCTGTTTTTT. Protein: CASSLPTSDTGELFF. Full variable domain (remainder filled in from reference TRBV7-8 and TRBJ2-2): GAGVSQSPRYKVAKRGQDVALRCDPISGHVSLFWYQQALGQGPEFLTYFQNEAQLDKSGLPSDRFFAERPEGSVSTLKIQRTQQEDSAVYLCASSLPTSDTGELFFGEGSRLTVL.

The sample holds many counts of this clonotype. This chain uses TRBV4-1 with TRBJ2-7, with D perhaps TRBD2 (5 bases). The length of the CDR3 is 12 residues. CDR1 is MGHRA and CDR2 is YSYEKL in the germline V gene. Trimming left V 4 bases short and J 6 bases short, with 10 bases between. DNA for the CDR3: TGCGCCAGCAGCCCCGCGGGCGGCGAGCAGTACTTC. Translation gives CASSPAGGEQYF.

The chain couples TRBV9 to TRBJ2-3; no definite D call. The CDR3 is 14 residues long. Germline CDR1 and CDR2: SGDLS and YYNGEE. Trimming left V 3 bases short and J 2 bases short, with 10 bases between. The DNA for the CDR3 is TGTGCCAGCAGCGAATCGACTCACACAGATACGCAGTATTTT. Amino acid sequence: CASSESTHTDTQYF.

This clonotype was seen just once. This rearrangement joins TRBV20-1 to TRBJ1-5; a possible D gene is TRBD1 (5 bases). This CDR3 is 16 amino acids long. CDR1 is DFQATT and CDR2 is SNEGSKA in the germline V gene (reference sequence). Between the trimmed V and J ends, which lost 0 bases and 4 bases, there was a span of 16 bases. CDR3: CSARDLFGGSNQPQHF. Written as DNA, the CDR3 is TGCAGTGCTAGAGATCTTTTTGGGGGGTCAAATCAGCCCCAGCATTTT.

With regard to this clonotype: The junction departs from germline at one end; a sequencing error may be responsible. The chain joins TRBV6-5 to TRBJ2-5; the match to TRBD2 covers 9 bases. The CDR3 has 11 residues. CDR1 MNHEY and CDR2 SVGAGI come from the germline V gene. The CDR3 nucleotides read TGTGCCAGCAGTTGGTCTAGCGGGATTTCATTC. It is translated as CASSWSSGISF.

The J gene is TRBJ2-7, the V gene TRBV15; D assignment may be TRBD1 or TRBD2 (5 bases each). Germline V gene data show CDR1 as LNHNV and CDR2 as YYDKDF (reference sequence). This CDR3 comprises 18 residues. Trimming took off 0 bases at V and 3 bases at J, with 21 bases between the two ends. CDR3 loop: CATSRDTPGPGSLYEQYF. As DNA, the CDR3 is TGTGCCACCAGCAGAGACACCCCAGGGCCAGGGAGCCTCTACGAGCAGTACTTC.

The chain employs TRBV24-1 and TRBJ2-1; 8 nucleotides align to TRBD1. CDR1 KGHDR and CDR2 SFDVKD come from the germline V gene. The CDR3 length is 17 residues. With V trimmed by 5 bases and J by 6 bases, 14 bases remained unmatched. The CDR3 spells CATSAHSGQGNPNEQFF. The CDR3 DNA sequence: TGTGCCACCAGTGCCCACTCCGGACAGGGAAATCCCAATGAGCAGTTCTTC.

The chain employs TRBV4-3 and TRBJ2-3, with 9 nucleotides matching TRBD1. V shed 0 bases and J 7 bases; nucleotides not matched to a gene: 8. Per germline, CDR1 LGHNA and CDR2 YSLEER. The CDR3 is 16 residues long. CDR3 nucleotide sequence: TGCGCCAGCAGCCAAGATTGGACAGGGGCTTTGAATACGCAGTATTTT. Amino acid sequence: CASSQDWTGALNTQYF.

V is TRBV9 and J is TRBJ2-7; 9 bases line up with TRBD1. The CDR3 consists of 17 residues. In germline, CDR1 is SGDLS, CDR2 YYNGEE. J was trimmed by 6 bases and V by 4 bases; bases with no gene match: 17. This CDR3 is CASSPRVWGQGNPEQYF. In DNA, the CDR3 is TGTGCCAGCAGCCCGCGGGTATGGGGACAGGGTAATCCCGAGCAGTACTTC.

The rearrangement joins TRBV25-1 to TRBJ2-3, with 8 nucleotides matching TRBD2. The CDR3 is made up of 17 amino acids. V lost 3 bases and J lost 5; bases outside the gene matches: 13. Germline loops: CDR1 MGHDK, CDR2 SYGVNS. CDR3 coding DNA: TGTGCCAGCAGTGACTGGACTAGCCGATACGGGAGAGATACGCAGTATTTT. Translated: CASSDWTSRYGRDTQYF.

This chain uses TRBV9 with TRBJ1-2; D not resolved. Looked up from germline, CDR1 is SGDLS and CDR2 is YYNGEE. Trimming shortened V by 0 bases and J by 7 bases, and 16 bases separated the two germline ends. This CDR3 contains 15 residues. CDR3 in amino acids: CASSVVGPYAPGYTF. CDR3 coding DNA: TGTGCCAGCAGCGTAGTCGGGCCATACGCCCCTGGCTACACCTTC.

This clonotype has only one observation. V and J are TRBV24-1 and TRBJ2-1, with a tentative D call TRBD1 (6 bases). The CDR3 is 14 residues long. Germline V lookup: CDR1 KGHDR, CDR2 SFDVKD. Trimming removed 2 bases at V and 5 bases at J, with 9 bases between. The CDR3 nucleotides are TGTGCCACCAGTGATTACAGGACAGACAATGAGCAGTTCTTC. It codes for CATSDYRTDNEQFF.

With regard to this clonotype: The junction differs from germline at one of its ends, possibly a read error. V is TRBV9 and J is TRBJ2-3, with 7 bases identical to TRBD1. The CDR3 spans 11 residues. Germline CDR1 reads SGDLS; CDR2 reads YYNGEE. CDR3 sequence reads: CASSTGDRAVF. CDR3 DNA sequence: TGTGCCAGCAGCACAGGTGACAGGGCTGTTTTT. Full variable domain (remainder filled in from reference TRBV9 and TRBJ2-3): DSGVTQTPKHLITATGQRVTLRCSPRSGDLSVYWYQQSLDQGLQFLIQYYNGEERAKGNILERFSAQQFPDLHSELNLSSLELGDSALYFCASSTGDRAVFGPGTRLTVL.

The chain combines TRBV19 with TRBJ1-5; D is possibly TRBD1 (5 bases). V dropped 2 bases and J dropped 0 bases, with 14 bases sitting between them. CDR1 LNHDA and CDR2 SQIVND come from the germline V gene (reference sequence). This CDR3 has 17 residues. CDR3 sequence (DNA): TGTGCCAGTAGTATACCGAACGGACAAATTAGCAATCAGCCCCAGCATTTT. Translating it yields CASSIPNGQISNQPQHF.

This clonotype appeared once. The chain links TRBV5-4 to TRBJ2-1; a weak D match, TRBD2 (6 bases). In germline, CDR1 is SGHNT, CDR2 YYREEE (reference sequence). The CDR3 extends over 15 amino acids. V lost 5 bases to trimming and J lost 2 bases, with 14 bases between them. CDR3 region: CASSQDYVTYNEQFF. CDR3 DNA sequence: TGTGCCAGCAGTCAGGACTACGTCACCTACAATGAGCAGTTCTTC.

With respect to this clonotype: A much larger clone sits a single nucleotide away, making a read error possible. This chain connects TRBV5-4 to TRBJ1-2; D not certain. CDR1 and CDR2 from the germline V gene are SGHNT and YYREEE (reference sequence). The CDR3 is made up of 16 amino acids. The CDR3: CASSLEPRRSDYGFTF. In DNA form, the CDR3 reads TGTGCCAGCAGCTTGGAGCCTAGGAGGTCAGACTATGGCTTCACCTTC.

V usage is TRBV15 and J usage is TRBJ2-3; D may be TRBD1 or TRBD2 (5 bases each). Trimming cost V 5 bases and J 5 bases, with 14 bases left between them. Germline V gene sequence: CDR1 LNHNV, CDR2 YYDKDF (reference sequence). The CDR3 has 14 amino acids. CDR3 nucleotides: TGTGCCACCAGCTGGGGACCTCGGAAAGATACGCAGTATTTT. It codes for CATSWGPRKDTQYF.

This clonotype was seen repeatedly, ten times or more. The chain couples TRBV5-6 to TRBJ2-7; D remains unclear. Germline V gene sequence: CDR1 SGHDT, CDR2 YYEEEE. The CDR3 extends over 15 amino acids. The V gene lost 0 bases and the J gene lost 1 base, with 11 bases spanning the gap. CDR3 nucleotide sequence: TGTGCCAGCAGCTTGGAAGGCCGCCCGTCCTACGAGCAGTACTTC. It encodes CASSLEGRPSYEQYF.